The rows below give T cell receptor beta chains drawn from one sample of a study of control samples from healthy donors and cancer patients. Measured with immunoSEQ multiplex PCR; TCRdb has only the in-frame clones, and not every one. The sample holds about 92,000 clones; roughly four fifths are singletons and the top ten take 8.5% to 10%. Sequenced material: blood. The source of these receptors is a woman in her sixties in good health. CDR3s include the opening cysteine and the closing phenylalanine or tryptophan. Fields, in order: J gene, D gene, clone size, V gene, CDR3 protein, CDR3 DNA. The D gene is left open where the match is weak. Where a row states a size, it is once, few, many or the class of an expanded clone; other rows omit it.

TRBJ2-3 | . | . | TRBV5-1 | CASSLGATDTQYF | TGCGCCAGCAGCTTGGGGGCCACAGATACGCAGTATTTT
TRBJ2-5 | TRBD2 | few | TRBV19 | CASSLRLAGVTNQETQYF | TGTGCCAGTAGTCTCCGACTAGCGGGCGTCACCAACCAAGAGACCCAGTACTTC
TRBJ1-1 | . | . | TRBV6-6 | CASLARGELNTEAFF | TGTGCCAGTCTAGCGCGGGGGGAACTGAACACTGAAGCTTTCTTT
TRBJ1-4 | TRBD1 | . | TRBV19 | CASSRDSQVYEKLFF | TGTGCCAGTAGTAGGGACAGCCAGGTTTATGAAAAACTGTTTTTT
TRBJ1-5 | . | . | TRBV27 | CASSLTGSFQPQHF | TGTGCCAGCAGTTTAACAGGGTCGTTTCAGCCCCAGCATTTT
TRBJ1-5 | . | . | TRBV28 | CASSSPARSGQPQHF | TGTGCCAGCAGTTCCCCGGCCCGATCGGGTCAGCCCCAGCATTTT
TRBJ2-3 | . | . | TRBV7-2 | CASSLVAGQRTDTQYF | TGTGCCAGCAGCTTAGTTGCGGGCCAACGCACAGATACGCAGTATTTT
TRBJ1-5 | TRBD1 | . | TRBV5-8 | CASSSTGPINQPQHF | TGTGCCAGCAGCTCGACAGGGCCCATAAATCAGCCCCAGCATTTT
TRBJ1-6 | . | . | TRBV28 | CASRPTQGALSPLHF | TGTGCCAGCAGACCTACTCAAGGGGCGTTGTCACCCCTCCACTTT
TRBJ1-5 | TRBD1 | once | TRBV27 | CASSLGTGSNQPQHF | TGTGCCAGCAGTTTAGGGACAGGGAGCAATCAGCCCCAGCATTTT
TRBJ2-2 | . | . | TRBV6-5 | CASSSYSGELFF | TGTGCCAGCAGTTCTTACTCCGGGGAGCTGTTTTTT
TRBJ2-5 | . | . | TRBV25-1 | CASSRGYQETQYF | TGTGCCAGCAGTCGCGGCTATCAAGAGACCCAGTACTTC
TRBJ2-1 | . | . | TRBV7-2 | CASSLTRVDEQFF | TGTGCCAGCAGCCTAACTAGGGTGGATGAGCAGTTCTTC
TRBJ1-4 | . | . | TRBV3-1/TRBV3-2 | CASSPSRGSEKLFF | TGTGCCAGCAGCCCGAGTCGGGGGAGTGAAAAACTGTTTTTT
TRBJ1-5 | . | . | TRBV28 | CASSPPGVTGNQPQHF | TGTGCCAGCAGTCCTCCGGGAGTGACGGGCAATCAGCCCCAGCATTTT
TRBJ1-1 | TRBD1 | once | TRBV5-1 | CASSPRGTGGAGSTEAFF | TGCGCCAGCAGCCCCAGAGGGACAGGGGGCGCGGGAAGCACTGAAGCTTTCTTT
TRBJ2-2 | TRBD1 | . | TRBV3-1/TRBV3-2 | CASSLTGTGELFF | TGTGCCAGCAGCCTGACAGGGACCGGGGAGCTGTTTTTT
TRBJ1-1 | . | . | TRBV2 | CASSPGPGTEAFF | TGTGCCAGCAGTCCGGGACCGGGCACTGAAGCTTTCTTT
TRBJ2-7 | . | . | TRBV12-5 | CASGLVGAYEQYF | TGTGCTAGTGGTTTGGTAGGGGCTTACGAGCAGTACTTC
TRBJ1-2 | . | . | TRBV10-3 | CAISEEGNYGYTF | TGTGCCATCAGTGAGGAGGGCAACTATGGCTACACCTTC
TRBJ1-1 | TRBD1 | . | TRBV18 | CASSPRGQGTPEAFF | TGTGCCAGCTCACCAAGAGGACAGGGCACCCCTGAAGCTTTCTTT
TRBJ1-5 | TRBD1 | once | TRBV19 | CASSYPTGGYQPQHF | TGTGCCAGTAGTTACCCGACAGGGGGCTATCAGCCCCAGCATTTT
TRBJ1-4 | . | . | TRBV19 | CASSMRSTNEKLFF | TGTGCCAGTAGTATGAGATCAACTAATGAAAAACTGTTTTTT
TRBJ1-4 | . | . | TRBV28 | CASRPGTTNEKLFF | TGTGCCAGCCGGCCAGGGACAACTAATGAAAAACTGTTTTTT
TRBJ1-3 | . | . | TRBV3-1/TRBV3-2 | CASSQRTTEAAQNTIYF | TGTGCCAGCAGCCAAAGGACGACAGAGGCCGCTCAAAACACCATATATTTT
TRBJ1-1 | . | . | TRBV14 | CASSQESGRNTEAFF | TGTGCCAGCAGCCAAGAGTCGGGCAGGAACACTGAAGCTTTCTTT
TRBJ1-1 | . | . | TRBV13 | CASSGRQVGDTEAFF | TGTGCCAGCAGCGGGAGACAGGTTGGCGACACTGAAGCTTTCTTT
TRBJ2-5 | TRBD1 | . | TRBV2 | CASSRQGGETQYF | TGTGCCAGCAGTCGACAGGGGGGAGAGACCCAGTACTTC
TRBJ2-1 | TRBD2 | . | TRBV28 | CASRLIGAGGNNEQFF | TGTGCCAGCCGCCTGATTGGAGCGGGAGGGAACAATGAGCAGTTCTTC
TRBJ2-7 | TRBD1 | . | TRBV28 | CATGTATSEQYF | TGTGCCACAGGGACAGCTACGTCCGAGCAGTACTTC
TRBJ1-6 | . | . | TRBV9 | CASSPEVNSPLHF | TGTGCCAGCAGTCCAGAGGTTAATTCACCCCTCCACTTT
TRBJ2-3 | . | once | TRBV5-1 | CASSPGIVAGTDTQYF | TGCGCCAGCAGCCCGGGGATAGTAGCGGGCACAGATACGCAGTATTTT
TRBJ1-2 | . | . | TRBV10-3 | CAISPRENYGYTF | TGTGCCATCAGTCCCCGGGAGAACTATGGCTACACCTTC
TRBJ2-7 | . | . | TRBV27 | CASSHRRTEAYEQYF | TGTGCCAGCAGTCATCGACGGACTGAGGCCTACGAGCAGTACTTC
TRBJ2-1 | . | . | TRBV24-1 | CATSEEGGSYNEQFF | TGTGCCACCAGTGAGGAGGGAGGCTCCTACAATGAGCAGTTCTTC
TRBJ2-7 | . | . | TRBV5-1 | CASSLGREQYF | TGCGCCAGCAGCTTGGGTAGAGAGCAGTACTTC
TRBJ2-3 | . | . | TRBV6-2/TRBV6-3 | CASSSRGTDTQYF | TGTGCCAGCAGTTCTAGGGGCACAGATACGCAGTATTTT
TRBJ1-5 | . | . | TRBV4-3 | CASSQERTAINQPQHF | TGCGCCAGCAGCCAAGAAAGGACAGCGATCAATCAGCCCCAGCATTTT
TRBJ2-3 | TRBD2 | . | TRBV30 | CAWRRSGRGTDTQYF | TGTGCCTGGAGGAGAAGCGGGAGAGGCACAGATACGCAGTATTTT
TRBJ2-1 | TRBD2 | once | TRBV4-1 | CASRETTSGKYNEQFF | TGCGCCAGCAGAGAAACGACTAGCGGGAAGTACAATGAGCAGTTCTTC
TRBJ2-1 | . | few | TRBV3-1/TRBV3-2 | CASSQGSSYNEQFF | TGTGCCAGCAGCCAAGGGAGCTCCTACAATGAGCAGTTCTTC
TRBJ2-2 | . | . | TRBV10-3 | CAISAGWTVETGELFF | TGTGCCATCAGTGCGGGATGGACAGTCGAGACCGGGGAGCTGTTTTTT
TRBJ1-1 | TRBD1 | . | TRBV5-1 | CASSAHGQGETEAFF | TGCGCCAGCAGCGCACACGGACAGGGGGAGACTGAAGCTTTCTTT
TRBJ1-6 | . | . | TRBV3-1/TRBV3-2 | CASSPLGGRNNSPLHF | TGTGCCAGCAGTCCCCTTGGGGGCAGAAATAATTCACCCCTCCACTTT
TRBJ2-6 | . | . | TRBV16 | CASSQWGAGANVLTF | TGTGCCAGCAGCCAATGGGGGGCTGGGGCCAACGTCCTGACTTTC
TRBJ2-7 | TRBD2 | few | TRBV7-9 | CASSFGREQYF | TGTGCCAGCAGCTTCGGGAGGGAGCAGTACTTC
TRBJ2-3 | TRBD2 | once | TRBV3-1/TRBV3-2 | CASRGGLATTDTQYF | TGTGCCAGCAGGGGAGGGCTAGCGACGACAGATACGCAGTATTTT
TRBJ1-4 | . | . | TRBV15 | CATSRDRGEKLFF | TGTGCCACCAGCAGAGATCGGGGTGAAAAACTGTTTTTT
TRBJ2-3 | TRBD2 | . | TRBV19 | CASSPRGGEGDTQYF | TGTGCCAGTAGTCCGCGGGGGGGCGAGGGAGATACGCAGTATTTT
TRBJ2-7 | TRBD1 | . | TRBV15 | CATRRDRVTYEQYF | TGTGCCACCAGGCGGGACAGGGTAACCTACGAGCAGTACTTC
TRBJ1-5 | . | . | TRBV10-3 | CAISESGSNQPQHF | TGTGCCATCAGTGAGTCAGGTAGCAATCAGCCCCAGCATTTT
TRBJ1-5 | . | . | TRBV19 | CASSQTQGSPLQHF | TGTGCCAGTAGTCAAACCCAGGGGTCGCCGCTCCAGCATTTT
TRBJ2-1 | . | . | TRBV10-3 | CAISPAGIEQFF | TGTGCCATCAGCCCCGCCGGGATCGAGCAGTTCTTC
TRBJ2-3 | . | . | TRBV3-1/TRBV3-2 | CASSSRGTTDTQYF | TGTGCCAGCAGCTCTCGGGGGACCACAGATACGCAGTATTTT
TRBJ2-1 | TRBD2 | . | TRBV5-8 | CASRGSGRVNEQFF | TGTGCCAGCAGGGGTAGCGGGAGAGTGAATGAGCAGTTCTTC
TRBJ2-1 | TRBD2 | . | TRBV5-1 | CASSLGTSSYNEQFF | TGCGCCAGCAGCTTGGGGACTAGCTCCTACAATGAGCAGTTCTTC
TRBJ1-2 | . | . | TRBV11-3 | CASSLVSRAPYGYTF | TGTGCCAGCAGCTTAGTCTCCAGGGCTCCCTATGGCTACACCTTC
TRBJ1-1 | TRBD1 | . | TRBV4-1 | CASSQGQVSGTGLNTEAFF | TGCGCCAGCAGCCAGGGCCAGGTTTCCGGGACAGGGTTGAACACTGAAGCTTTCTTT
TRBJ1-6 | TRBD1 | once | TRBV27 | CASSSLTGAYNSPLHF | TGTGCCAGCAGTTCCTTGACAGGGGCCTATAATTCACCCCTCCACTTT
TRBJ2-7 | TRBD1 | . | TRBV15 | CATSRGGTGGYEQYF | TGTGCCACCAGCAGGGGAGGGACAGGGGGCTACGAGCAGTACTTC